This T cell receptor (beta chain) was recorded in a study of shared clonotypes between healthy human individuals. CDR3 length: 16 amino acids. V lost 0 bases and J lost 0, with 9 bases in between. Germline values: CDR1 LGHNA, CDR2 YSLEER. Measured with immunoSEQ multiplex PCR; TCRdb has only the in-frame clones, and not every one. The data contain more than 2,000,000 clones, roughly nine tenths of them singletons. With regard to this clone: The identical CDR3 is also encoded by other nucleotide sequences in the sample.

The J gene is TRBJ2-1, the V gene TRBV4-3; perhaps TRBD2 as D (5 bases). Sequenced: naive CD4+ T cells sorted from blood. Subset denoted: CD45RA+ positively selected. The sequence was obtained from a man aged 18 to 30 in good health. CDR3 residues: CASSQDSTSSYNEQFF. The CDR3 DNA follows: TGCGCCAGCAGCCAAGACTCTACTAGCTCCTACAATGAGCAGTTCTTC.